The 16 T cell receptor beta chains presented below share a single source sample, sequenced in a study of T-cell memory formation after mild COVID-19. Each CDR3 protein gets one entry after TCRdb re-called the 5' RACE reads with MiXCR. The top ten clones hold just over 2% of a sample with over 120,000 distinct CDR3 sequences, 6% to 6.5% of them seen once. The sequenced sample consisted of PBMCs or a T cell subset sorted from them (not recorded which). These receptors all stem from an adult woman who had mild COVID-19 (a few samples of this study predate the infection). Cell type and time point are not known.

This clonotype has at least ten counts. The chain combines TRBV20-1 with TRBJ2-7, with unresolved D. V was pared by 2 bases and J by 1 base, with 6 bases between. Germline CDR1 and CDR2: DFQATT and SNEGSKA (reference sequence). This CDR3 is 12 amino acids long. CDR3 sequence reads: CSARIGSYEQYF. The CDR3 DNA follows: TGCAGTGCTAGAATAGGTTCCTACGAGCAGTACTTC.

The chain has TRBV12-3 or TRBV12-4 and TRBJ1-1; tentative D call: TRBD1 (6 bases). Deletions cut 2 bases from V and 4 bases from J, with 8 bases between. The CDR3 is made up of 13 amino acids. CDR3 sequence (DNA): TGTGCCAGCAGTTTAAACAGGGTCACTGAAGCTTTCTTT. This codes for CASSLNRVTEAFF.

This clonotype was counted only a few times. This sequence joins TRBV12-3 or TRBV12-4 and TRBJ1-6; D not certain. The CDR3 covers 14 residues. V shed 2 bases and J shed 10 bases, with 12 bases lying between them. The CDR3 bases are TGTGCCAGCAGTTTAAATACTGTCGGATCACCCCTCCACTTT. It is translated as CASSLNTVGSPLHF.

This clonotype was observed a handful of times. CDR3 amino acids: CASSLDLTNEQFF. The CDR3 region has the DNA TGTGCCAGCAGCTTGGACCTCACAAATGAGCAGTTCTTC. The chain is built from TRBV5-4 and TRBJ2-1; D is uncertain. The CDR3 spans 13 residues. Germline-derived CDR1 and CDR2 are SGHNT and YYREEE (reference sequence). Trimming took 0 bases from V and 7 from J, leaving 8 bases between them.

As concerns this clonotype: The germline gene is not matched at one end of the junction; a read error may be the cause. The CDR3 sequence is CASSSGGTRTLNTEAFF. The CDR3, as DNA: TGTGCCAGCAGCTCAGGCGGGACACGTACCTTGAACACTGAGGCTTTCTTT. This chain joins TRBV5-4 and TRBJ1-1, with D perhaps matching TRBD1 (6 bases). Germline assignment: CDR1 SGHNT and CDR2 YYREEE (reference sequence). There are 17 residues in the CDR3.

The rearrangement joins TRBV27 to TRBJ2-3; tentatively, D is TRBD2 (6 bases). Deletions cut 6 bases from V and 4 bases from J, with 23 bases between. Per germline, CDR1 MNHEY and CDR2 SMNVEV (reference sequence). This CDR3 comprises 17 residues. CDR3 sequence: CASRRWAEPGDADTQYF. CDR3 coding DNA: TGTGCCAGCAGGAGGTGGGCGGAGCCGGGGGACGCAGATACGCAGTATTTT.

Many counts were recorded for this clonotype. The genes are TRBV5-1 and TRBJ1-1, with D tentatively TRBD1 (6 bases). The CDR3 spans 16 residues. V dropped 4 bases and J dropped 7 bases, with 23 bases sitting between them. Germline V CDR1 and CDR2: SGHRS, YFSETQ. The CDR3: CASSVDRGALGSEAFF. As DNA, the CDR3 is TGCGCCAGCAGCGTGGACAGAGGGGCCCTCGGGAGTGAAGCTTTCTTT.

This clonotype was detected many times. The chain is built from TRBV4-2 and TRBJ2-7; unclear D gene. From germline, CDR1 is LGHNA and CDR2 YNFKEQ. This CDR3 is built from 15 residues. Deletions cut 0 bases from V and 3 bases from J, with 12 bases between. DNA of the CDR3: TGTGCCAGCAGCCAAGATCCAGGCACCAACTACGAGCAGTACTTC. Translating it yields CASSQDPGTNYEQYF.

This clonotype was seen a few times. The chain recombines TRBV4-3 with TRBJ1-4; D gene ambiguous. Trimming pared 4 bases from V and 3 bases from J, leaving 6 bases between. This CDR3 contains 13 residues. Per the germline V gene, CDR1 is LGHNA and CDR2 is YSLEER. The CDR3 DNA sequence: TGCGCCAGCAGCCTTTTCTCTAATGAAAAACTGTTTTTT. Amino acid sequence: CASSLFSNEKLFF.

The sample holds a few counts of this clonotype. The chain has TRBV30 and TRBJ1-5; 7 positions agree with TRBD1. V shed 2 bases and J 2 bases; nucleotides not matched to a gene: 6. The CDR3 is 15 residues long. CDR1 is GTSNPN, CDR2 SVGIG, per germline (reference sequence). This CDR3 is CAWSLAGGRNQPQHF. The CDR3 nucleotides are TGTGCCTGGAGTTTGGCAGGGGGACGCAATCAGCCCCAGCATTTT.

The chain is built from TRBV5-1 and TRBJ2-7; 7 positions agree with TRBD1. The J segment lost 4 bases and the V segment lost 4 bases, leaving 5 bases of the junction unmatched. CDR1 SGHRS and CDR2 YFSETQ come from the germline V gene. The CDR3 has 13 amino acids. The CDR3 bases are TGCGCCAGCAGCCCGGGGACAGTGTACGAGCAGTACTTC. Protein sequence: CASSPGTVYEQYF.

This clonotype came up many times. The chain's CDR3 is CASTRTGIMNTEAFF. The CDR3 DNA sequence: TGTGCCAGCACCCGGACAGGGATTATGAACACTGAAGCTTTCTTT. The rearrangement links TRBV6-5 to TRBJ1-1; 8 nucleotides align to TRBD1. With 7 bases clipped from V and 0 bases from J, the junction kept 7 bases outside the gene matches. The CDR3 consists of 15 residues. Germline V lookup: CDR1 MNHEY, CDR2 SVGAGI.

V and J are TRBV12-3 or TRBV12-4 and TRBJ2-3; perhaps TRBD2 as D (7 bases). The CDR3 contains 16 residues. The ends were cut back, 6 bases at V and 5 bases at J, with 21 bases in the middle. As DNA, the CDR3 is TGTGCCAGCAGCTCCTCGGGGGGCCCAAGGCAAGATACGCAGTATTTT. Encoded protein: CASSSSGGPRQDTQYF.

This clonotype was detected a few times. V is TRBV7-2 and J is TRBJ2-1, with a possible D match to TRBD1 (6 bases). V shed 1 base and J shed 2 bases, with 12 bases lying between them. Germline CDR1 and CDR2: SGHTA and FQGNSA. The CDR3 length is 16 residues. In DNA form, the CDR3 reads TGTGCCAGCAGCTTAGATTCGGGGACACCCTACAATGAGCAGTTCTTC. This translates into CASSLDSGTPYNEQFF.

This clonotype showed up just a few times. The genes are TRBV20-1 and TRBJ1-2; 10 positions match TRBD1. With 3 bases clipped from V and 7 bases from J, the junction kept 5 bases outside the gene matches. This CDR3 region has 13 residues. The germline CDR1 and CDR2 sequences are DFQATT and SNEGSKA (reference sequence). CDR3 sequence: CSASRTGGSGYTF. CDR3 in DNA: TGCAGTGCTAGTAGGACAGGGGGTAGTGGCTACACCTTC.

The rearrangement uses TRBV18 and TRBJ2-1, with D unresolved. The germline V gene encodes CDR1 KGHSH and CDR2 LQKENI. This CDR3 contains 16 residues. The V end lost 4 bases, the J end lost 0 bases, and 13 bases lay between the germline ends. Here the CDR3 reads CASSHSAASSYNEQFF. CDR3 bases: TGTGCCAGCTCACATTCGGCGGCCAGCTCCTACAATGAGCAGTTCTTC.